This T cell receptor (beta chain) is from a study of blood T cell repertoires in COVID-19. Trimming took 4 bases from V and 4 from J; bases not matched to a gene: 7. The CDR3 spans 15 residues. Germline V gives CDR1 MGHDK, CDR2 SYGVNS. Sequencing was performed with immunoSEQ multiplex PCR; in TCRdb, only in-frame clones are kept and a portion is missing. The repertoire holds 170,000 or so clones, with around 87% as singletons. This TCR came from a woman between 18 and 29 years old who had recovered from COVID-19. Source material: peripheral blood. V is TRBV25-1 and J is TRBJ2-3, with TRBD2 identical over 8 bases. CDR3 sequence reads: CASSGRGGPPDTQYF. DNA of the CDR3: TGTGCCAGCAGTGGCCGGGGGGGCCCTCCAGATACGCAGTATTTT.